This TCR beta chain is from a study of chemoradiotherapy in HPV16-positive cancers. Overall study context: Candidate HPV-specific T-cell clones and common TCR motifs came from functional assays in a couple of HPV16-positive patients. Findings and limits, study-wide: Non-HPV-specific T cells did not expand in tumors during treatment, whereas candidate HPV-specific clones and E7-related motifs did. Only a couple of HPV16-positive patients supplied the functional HPV-specificity definition.

Over chemoradiotherapy, repertoires were sampled more than once. The CDR3 runs to 14 residues. V lost 3 bases to trimming and J lost 0 bases, with 8 bases between them. The germline V gene encodes CDR1 ENHRY and CDR2 SYGVKD. This clone came up a few times. Its antigen is undetermined. Sequencing used immunoSEQ multiplex PCR; TCRdb keeps in-frame clones, though not all of them. The sample consists of some 10,000 clones, roughly 83% of them appearing once. The gene calls are TRBV10-3 and TRBJ1-1; D unclear. This TCR derives from a human donor with HPV-associated anogenital cancer. Here the sequenced sample was blood, taken from a patient who underwent chemoradiotherapy. Written as DNA, the CDR3 is TGTGCCATCAGTGACCTTTCCTTGAACACTGAAGCTTTCTTT. Its translation: CAISDLSLNTEAFF.